The 31 T cell receptor beta chains below were found in one sample sequenced in a study of blood T cell repertoires in COVID-19. Libraries were prepared by immunoSEQ multiplex PCR; TCRdb keeps only in-frame clonotypes and omits some of them. The table has hundreds of thousands of clones, roughly 86% seen once; the top ten hold around 9%. The specimen was PBMCs or T cells enriched from blood (not recorded which). The receptors originated from a woman under 30 who had recovered from COVID-19.

V gene TRBV5-1 combines with J gene TRBJ2-3; D not resolved. CDR3 length equals 13 residues. V was cut by 3 bases and J by 6 bases, with 11 bases left in between. CDR1 and CDR2 from the germline V gene are SGHRS and YFSETQ. CDR3 nucleotides: TGCGCCAGCAGCTCCAGCGCTCGGGATACGCAGTATTTT. This sequence encodes CASSSSARDTQYF.

The chain is built from TRBV2 and TRBJ2-3; TRBD2 matches 10 bases. Trimming at V came to 4 bases and at J to 1 base, leaving 2 bases not matched to a gene. The CDR3 has 15 amino acids. Germline V gene data show CDR1 as SNHLY and CDR2 as FYNNEI. This chain's CDR3 is CASSVAGGGTDTQYF. As DNA, the CDR3 is TGTGCCAGCAGTGTAGCGGGGGGAGGCACAGATACGCAGTATTTT. The full variable domain, rest sourced from reference TRBV2 and TRBJ2-3, is EPEVTQTPSHQVTQMGQEVILRCVPISNHLYFYWYRQILGQKVEFLVSFYNNEISEKSEIFDDQFSVERPDGSNFTLKIRSTKLEDSAMYFCASSVAGGGTDTQYFGPGTRLTVL.

DNA of the CDR3: TGCAGCGCTACCCTGGACTCCTATGGCTACACCTTC. Its protein is CSATLDSYGYTF. The V call is TRBV29-1, the J call TRBJ1-2; D is uncertain. V lost 7 bases and J lost 4, with 13 bases in between. Germline V gives CDR1 SQVTM, CDR2 ANQGSEA. This CDR3 has 12 residues.

This chain joins TRBV9 and TRBJ2-2; 11 bases match TRBD1. This CDR3 is 16 amino acids long. V was clipped by 4 bases and J by 4 bases; unmatched bases: 6. From germline, CDR1 is SGDLS and CDR2 YYNGEE. CDR3 coding DNA: TGTGCCAGCAGCCGACGGACAGGGGGCGTCACCGGGGAGCTGTTTTTT. It translates to CASSRRTGGVTGELFF.

In this sample, this clone turned up once. V gene TRBV14 combines with J gene TRBJ2-7; no clear D. With 1 base removed from V and 6 bases from J, the gap between germline ends came to 10 bases. The CDR3 has 13 residues. Germline assignment: CDR1 SGHDN and CDR2 FVKESK. In nucleotides, the CDR3 is TGTGCCAGCAGCCAAGTGGATACGGGCGAGCAGTACTTC. This codes for CASSQVDTGEQYF.

The chain recombines TRBV27 with TRBJ2-7; TRBD1 matches 7 bases. There are 15 residues in the CDR3. The V gene end was trimmed by 4 bases and the J gene end by 2 bases; junction bases not matched to a gene: 8. The germline CDR1 and CDR2 sequences are MNHEY and SMNVEV (reference sequence). CDR3 DNA: TGTGCCAGCAGTTCGTTAGGGACAGACCCCTACGAGCAGTACTTC. It yields the protein CASSSLGTDPYEQYF.

The CDR3 is CASSYRQGRNYGYTF. CDR3 nucleotides: TGTGCCAGCAGTTACCGACAGGGGAGGAACTATGGCTACACCTTC. The V and J genes are TRBV6-5 and TRBJ1-2; 8 bases are a match to TRBD1. The CDR3 has 15 amino acids. Trimming took 2 bases from V and 2 from J; bases not matched to a gene: 4. The V gene's germline CDR1 is MNHEY and CDR2 SVGAGI.

A few counts support this clone. This sequence joins TRBV5-4 and TRBJ1-2; TRBD1 aligns across 8 bases. The trim removed 3 bases at V and 5 bases at J, leaving 9 bases unmatched. This CDR3 region has 15 residues. In germline, CDR1 is SGHNT, CDR2 YYREEE (reference sequence). The CDR3 region is CASSSDRGPRYGYTF. The CDR3 DNA is TGTGCCAGCAGCTCTGACAGGGGACCACGATATGGCTACACCTTC.

This clone was counted a single time. This chain uses TRBV28 with TRBJ1-5; TRBD1 matches 10 bases. This CDR3 is 15 amino acids long. The V and J ends lost 6 bases and 4 bases, in that order; junction bases with no gene match: 6. CDR1 MDHEN and CDR2 SYDVKM come from the germline V gene. CDR3 nucleotide sequence: TGTGCCAGCAGAGGGGACAGGGGCGTGAATCAGCCCCAGCATTTT. Translated, it gives CASRGDRGVNQPQHF.

V and J are TRBV28 and TRBJ2-4; D is perhaps TRBD2 (6 bases). Germline V CDR1 and CDR2: MDHEN, SYDVKM. Trimming removed 6 bases at V and 3 bases at J, with 18 bases between. CDR3 length equals 16 residues. The CDR3 loop is CASSNRGARDKNIQYF. The CDR3 DNA follows: TGTGCCAGCAGCAACCGCGGGGCCCGGGACAAAAACATTCAGTACTTC.

CDR3 nucleotide sequence: TGCGCCAGCAGCGCCGGGGGGGACACTGAAGCTTTCTTT. Translating gives CASSAGGDTEAFF. The chain carries TRBV5-1 and TRBJ1-1, with D tentatively TRBD1 (5 bases). V was cut by 4 bases and J by 3 bases, with 10 bases left in between. CDR1 is SGHRS and CDR2 is YFSETQ in the germline V gene. This CDR3 comprises 13 residues.

The genes are TRBV7-2 and TRBJ2-5; 7 bases line up with TRBD1. CDR1 and CDR2 (germline): SGHTA, FQGNSA. This CDR3 spans 14 amino acids. Trimming took 7 bases from V and 2 from J; bases not matched to a gene: 7. CDR3 in amino acids: CASTSTGAQETQYF. CDR3 nucleotide sequence: TGTGCCAGCACCTCAACAGGGGCGCAAGAGACCCAGTACTTC.

V gene TRBV6-2 or TRBV6-3 combines with J gene TRBJ2-1; 9 bases line up with TRBD2. V shed 2 bases, J shed 4 bases, and the junction held 12 bases outside the gene matches. The length of the CDR3 is 18 residues. Germline CDR1 is MNHEY and CDR2 is SVGEGT. As DNA, the CDR3 is TGTGCCAGCAGTTACCCAATATCGGGACTAGCACTTTACAATGAGCAGTTCTTC. Protein: CASSYPISGLALYNEQFF.

The chain is built from TRBV2 and TRBJ1-3, with TRBD1 as a possible D gene (5 bases). CDR3 length equals 15 residues. Germline values: CDR1 SNHLY, CDR2 FYNNEI. Trimming took off 4 bases at V and 3 bases at J, with 13 bases between the two ends. The CDR3 sequence: CASSARQSLGNTIYF. CDR3 sequence (DNA): TGTGCCAGCAGTGCTCGACAGAGCCTTGGAAACACCATATATTTT.

The chain is built from TRBV5-6 and TRBJ2-3; D is possibly TRBD1 (5 bases). Between the trimmed V and J ends, which lost 4 bases and 3 bases, there was a span of 6 bases. This CDR3 contains 12 residues. Per the germline V gene, CDR1 is SGHDT and CDR2 is YYEEEE. The CDR3 nucleotides are TGTGCCAGCAGCCGACAGACAGATACGCAGTATTTT. This gives the protein CASSRQTDTQYF.

The V call is TRBV6-5, the J call TRBJ1-1; 8 bases are a match to TRBD1. Germline-derived CDR1 and CDR2 are MNHEY and SVGAGI. The CDR3 spans 15 residues. V lost 2 bases to trimming and J lost 5 bases; unmatched junction nucleotides: 7. Here the CDR3 DNA reads TGTGCCAGCAGTTACGTCCAGGGGGCGAGAACTGAAGCTTTCTTT. Its protein is CASSYVQGARTEAFF.

The chain recombines TRBV9 with TRBJ2-7; no clear D gene. Germline V lookup: CDR1 SGDLS, CDR2 YYNGEE. The CDR3 sequence is 15 residues long. Trimming removed 2 bases from V and 2 bases from J, with 14 bases in between. The CDR3 DNA follows: TGTGCCAGCAGCGTCAGTAGCACTTCCACCTACGAGCAGTACTTC. Its protein product is CASSVSSTSTYEQYF.

The CDR3 DNA sequence: TGTGCCAGCTATGGACGGGAGGGTGGCTACACCTTC. Translated: CASYGREGGYTF. The rearrangement links TRBV25-1 to TRBJ1-2; no definite D call. Germline-derived CDR1 and CDR2 are MGHDK and SYGVNS. V lost 8 bases, J lost 7 bases, and 14 bases lay in between. The CDR3 is made up of 12 amino acids.

The rearrangement uses TRBV2 and TRBJ2-6; a possible D gene is TRBD2 (9 bases). The germline V gene encodes CDR1 SNHLY and CDR2 FYNNEI. This CDR3 spans 20 amino acids. With 6 bases removed from V and 0 bases from J, the gap between germline ends came to 24 bases. CDR3 nucleotides: TGTGCCAGCAGCCGACAGGGGACCCTAGCGGGGAGCTCTGGGGCCAACGTCCTGACTTTC. Translated: CASSRQGTLAGSSGANVLTF.

The V and J genes are TRBV5-4 and TRBJ2-6; tentatively, D is TRBD1 (6 bases). Germline-derived CDR1 and CDR2 are SGHNT and YYREEE (reference sequence). Trimming took off 5 bases at V and 1 base at J, with 22 bases between the two ends. The CDR3 spans 19 residues. CDR3 coding DNA: TGTGCCAGCAGTAGTGGCACCGGGACACCGGATTCTGGGGCCAACGTCCTGACTTTC. Residues: CASSSGTGTPDSGANVLTF.

V and J are TRBV6-5 and TRBJ2-5; TRBD1 matches 7 bases. Germline V gene data show CDR1 as MNHEY and CDR2 as SVGAGI. This CDR3 spans 12 amino acids. With V trimmed by 5 bases and J by 4 bases, 1 base remained unmatched. CDR3 region: CASSRTGETQYF. Here the CDR3 DNA reads TGTGCCAGCAGTCGGACAGGAGAGACCCAGTACTTC.

The chain links TRBV5-1 to TRBJ1-4; 10 bases fit TRBD1. Germline trimming cut 3 bases from V and 6 bases from J; bases unmatched to any gene: 8. CDR3 length equals 16 residues. In germline, CDR1 is SGHRS, CDR2 YFSETQ. The CDR3 DNA reads TGCGCCAGCAGCTCGGCTACCGGGACAGGGGATGAAAAACTGTTTTTT. This codes for CASSSATGTGDEKLFF.

The V and J genes are TRBV13 and TRBJ1-3, with TRBD1 as a possible D gene (6 bases). V dropped 4 bases and J dropped 4 bases, with 14 bases sitting between them. Germline V gene lookup returns CDR1 PRHDT and CDR2 FYEKMQ (reference sequence). The CDR3 is 15 residues long. The CDR3 DNA sequence: TGTGCCAGCAGCTGGAGATCAGGGGCGGGAAACACCATATATTTT. It codes for CASSWRSGAGNTIYF.

The CDR3 here is CASSLHPRETQYF. The CDR3 nucleotides are TGTGCCAGCAGCTTACATCCTCGGGAGACCCAGTACTTC. The J gene is TRBJ2-5, the V gene TRBV7-8; D call uncertain. Germline assignment: CDR1 SGHVS and CDR2 FQNEAQ. V lost 2 bases, J lost 5 bases, and 9 bases lay in between. The CDR3 contains 13 residues.

This chain links TRBV11-3 with TRBJ2-5, with 7 bases fitting TRBD2. The CDR3 consists of 15 residues. Trimming took 5 bases from V and 5 from J; bases not matched to a gene: 11. Germline-derived CDR1 and CDR2 are SGHNT and YENEEA. CDR3 residues: CASSLGAGVLETQYF. The DNA of the CDR3 is TGTGCCAGCAGCCTCGGGGCGGGAGTCTTGGAGACCCAGTACTTC.

The J gene is TRBJ2-1, the V gene TRBV7-2; D might be TRBD1 (5 bases). With 1 base removed from V and 7 bases from J, the gap between germline ends came to 11 bases. This CDR3 region has 14 residues. Looked up from germline, CDR1 is SGHTA and CDR2 is FQGNSA. This CDR3 is CASSLVSGSNEQFF. The DNA for the CDR3 is TGTGCCAGCAGCTTAGTTTCAGGGTCAAATGAGCAGTTCTTC. Variable domain in full (rest from reference TRBV7-2 and TRBJ2-1): GAGVSQSPSNKVTEKGKDVELRCDPISGHTALYWYRQSLGQGLEFLIYFQGNSAPDKSGLPSDRFSAERTGGSVSTLTIQRTQQEDSAVYLCASSLVSGSNEQFFGPGTRLTVL.

The chain recombines TRBV6-2 or TRBV6-3 with TRBJ2-1; 11 nucleotides line up with TRBD1. The CDR3 has 18 residues. Germline V gene sequence: CDR1 MNHEY, CDR2 SVGEGT. J lost 5 bases, V lost 4 bases, and 13 bases had no gene match. In DNA, the CDR3 is TGTGCCAGCAGTTTCCCCGGGACAGGGGGAGTCCGGGACAATGAGCAGTTCTTC. This gives the protein CASSFPGTGGVRDNEQFF.

The CDR3 reads CAIRRGQGPRGANVLTF. The CDR3 nucleotides are TGTGCCATCAGAAGAGGACAAGGTCCCAGAGGGGCCAACGTCCTGACTTTC. The genes are TRBV10-3 and TRBJ2-6; the D gene is possibly TRBD1 (5 bases). V was pared by 6 bases and J by 4 bases, with 19 bases between. The germline V gene has CDR1 ENHRY and CDR2 SYGVKD. The CDR3 is 17 amino acids.

V is TRBV29-1 and J is TRBJ1-3, with 11 nucleotides matching TRBD1. This CDR3 spans 19 amino acids. Germline values: CDR1 SQVTM, CDR2 ANQGSEA. V was clipped by 4 bases and J by 0 bases; unmatched bases: 14. The CDR3 coding sequence is TGCAGCGTTGTGGGGTCCCGGCAGGACAGGGGGCTCTCTGGAAACACCATATATTTT. It yields the protein CSVVGSRQDRGLSGNTIYF.

V usage is TRBV9 and J usage is TRBJ2-3; 7 positions agree with TRBD2. CDR1 and CDR2 (germline): SGDLS, YYNGEE. The V gene end was trimmed by 0 bases and the J gene end by 2 bases; junction bases not matched to a gene: 9. This CDR3 region has 17 residues. The CDR3 loop reads CASSVGGGREATDTQYF. DNA for the CDR3: TGTGCCAGCAGCGTAGGTGGGGGGAGGGAAGCCACAGATACGCAGTATTTT.

V usage is TRBV3-1 (or the pseudogene TRBV3-2) and J usage is TRBJ1-6; D possibly corresponds to TRBD1 (6 bases). Per germline, CDR1 LGHDT and CDR2 YNNKEL (reference sequence). The length of the CDR3 is 17 residues. V lost 2 bases and J lost 7, with 18 bases in between. CDR3 bases: TGTGCCAGCAGCCAACGGCCTGGCGACAGGCCCAATTCACCCCTCCACTTT. Its protein product is CASSQRPGDRPNSPLHF.